The 22 T cell receptor beta chains listed next were all sequenced from one sample in a study of response to subunit inactivated influenza vaccine (dated by TCRdb to 2017 to 2018). Reading the label with the study, this specimen's time point is: approximately 40 days after influenza vaccine administration. Library construction relied on RT-PCR. Sequencing used an Illumina HiSeq 2500. In TCRdb, the public reads were trimmed at Q25 with fastp and aligned with MiXCR, with productive beta chains retained. All rows with the same CDR3 protein become a single entry with the most common DNA and genes. The sample table lists more than 400,000 distinct CDR3 sequences, 11% of them with a count of one. Approximately 12% of the sample is held by the ten biggest clonotypes. Material: PBMCs from blood, obtained roughly 46 days after vaccination. The receptors shown here come from a man aged 45-65 years who received an inactivated influenza vaccine. Donor details come from another sample of the same person, matched by shared clones.

The V call is TRBV20-1, the J call TRBJ2-3; D remains unclear. This CDR3 region has 17 residues. The V gene lost 0 bases and the J gene lost 2 bases, with 18 bases spanning the gap. The V gene's germline CDR1 is DFQATT and CDR2 SNEGSKA (reference sequence). The CDR3 is CSARDRVSFGPTDTQYF. CDR3 in DNA: TGCAGTGCTAGAGATCGTGTTAGCTTTGGACCCACAGATACGCAGTATTTT.

The chain has TRBV29-1 and TRBJ1-1, with D unresolved. The germline CDR1 and CDR2 sequences are SQVTM and ANQGSEA. The V and J ends lost 4 bases and 1 base respectively, with 19 bases between them. CDR3 length equals 16 residues. The DNA for the CDR3 is TGCAGCGTTGCCCCGATGAAAGTCAGGAGGAACACTGAAGCTTTCTTT. Its protein is CSVAPMKVRRNTEAFF.

This clonotype appeared many times. The chain links TRBV10-3 to TRBJ2-7, with 10 nucleotides matching TRBD1. Germline V gene data show CDR1 as ENHRY and CDR2 as SYGVKD. V was clipped by 6 bases and J by 3 bases; unmatched bases: 8. The CDR3 is 15 residues long. CDR3 DNA: TGTGCCATCAGACCGGGACAGGGGCAAAACTACGAGCAGTACTTC. Translating it yields CAIRPGQGQNYEQYF.

This clonotype has more than one count but fewer than ten. This chain links TRBV9 with TRBJ2-3; no reliable D call. The germline V and J ends were trimmed by 0 bases and 4 bases, with 15 bases remaining between them. CDR1 SGDLS and CDR2 YYNGEE come from the germline V gene. CDR3 size: 16 residues. This CDR3 reads CASSVGGTFNSDTQYF. DNA of the CDR3: TGTGCCAGCAGCGTAGGGGGTACTTTCAATTCAGATACGCAGTATTTT. The complete variable domain, with remaining parts taken from reference TRBV9 and TRBJ2-3, reads DSGVTQTPKHLITATGQRVTLRCSPRSGDLSVYWYQQSLDQGLQFLIQYYNGEERAKGNILERFSAQQFPDLHSELNLSSLELGDSALYFCASSVGGTFNSDTQYFGPGTRLTVL.

The table lists this clonotype with many counts. The chain has TRBV20-1 and TRBJ1-5, with D possibly being TRBD1 (5 bases). V was pared by 0 bases and J by 7 bases, with 16 bases between. The CDR3 is made up of 15 amino acids. In germline, CDR1 is DFQATT, CDR2 SNEGSKA (reference sequence). In DNA, the CDR3 is TGCAGTGCTAGAGAGGGGACCACCGCAGGACAGCCCCAGCATTTT. This sequence encodes CSAREGTTAGQPQHF.

CDR3 residues: CASRIGGPYNEQFF. CDR3 DNA sequence: TGTGCCAGCAGGATTGGAGGGCCCTACAATGAGCAGTTCTTC. V usage is TRBV6-2 or TRBV6-3 and J usage is TRBJ2-1, with D perhaps matching TRBD2 (6 bases). V shed 6 bases and J shed 2 bases, with 11 bases lying between them. The CDR3 contains 14 residues. Germline V gene data show CDR1 as MNHEY and CDR2 as SVGEGT.

The gene calls are TRBV29-1 and TRBJ1-1; 7 nucleotides agree with TRBD1. The J segment lost 10 bases and the V segment lost 2 bases, leaving 4 bases of the junction unmatched. The CDR3 runs to 11 residues. In germline, CDR1 is SQVTM, CDR2 ANQGSEA. In nucleotides, the CDR3 is TGCAGCGTTGAAAGACAGGGATCAGCTTTCTTT. Translation: CSVERQGSAFF.

In this sample, this clonotype turned up a few times. The rearrangement joins TRBV20-1 to TRBJ1-5, with D hard to call. Germline-derived CDR1 and CDR2 are DFQATT and SNEGSKA (reference sequence). The CDR3 runs to 15 residues. The V gene lost 4 bases and the J gene lost 9 bases, with 22 bases spanning the gap. CDR3 sequence reads: CSANSRGSRVGPQHF. CDR3 DNA: TGCAGTGCTAACTCCCGAGGGTCTCGGGTGGGGCCCCAGCATTTT.

This clonotype was recorded many times. The rearrangement uses TRBV20-1 and TRBJ2-1; 7 bases align to TRBD2. Germline assignment: CDR1 DFQATT and CDR2 SNEGSKA (reference sequence). Unmatched junction bases numbered 18, after V lost 3 bases and J lost 10 bases. The CDR3 contains 16 residues. CDR3 DNA: TGCAGTGCTAGGATGGAGCCTAGCGGCTTACAAACCGAGCAGTTCTTC. This encodes CSARMEPSGLQTEQFF.

This clonotype was seen only a few times. The chain employs TRBV6-2 or TRBV6-3 and TRBJ2-1; 16 bases match TRBD2. V trimming: 6 bases; J trimming: 6 bases; junction bases outside the gene matches: 14. CDR3 size: 19 residues. Germline V gene lookup returns CDR1 MNHEY and CDR2 SVGEGT. CDR3 nucleotide sequence: TGTGCCAGCAGGCGCGGGACTAGCGGGAGGGAATACAACCCCAATGAGCAGTTCTTC. It codes for CASRRGTSGREYNPNEQFF.

This clonotype was counted many times. V usage is TRBV5-1 and J usage is TRBJ2-7, with 11 bases identical to TRBD2. Germline assignment: CDR1 SGHRS and CDR2 YFSETQ. This CDR3 is built from 16 residues. V was pared by 2 bases and J by 4 bases, with 8 bases of the junction left unmatched. In DNA form, the CDR3 reads TGCGCCAGCAGCTTTTACTCTAGCGGGAGGATGTACGAGCAGTACTTC. Translated, it gives CASSFYSSGRMYEQYF.

This clonotype was detected only a few times. The chain combines TRBV29-1 with TRBJ2-3; 7 nucleotides align to TRBD1. The CDR3 totals 13 residues. CDR1 is SQVTM, CDR2 ANQGSEA, per germline. J lost 1 base, V lost 4 bases, and 2 bases had no gene match. The CDR3 is CSVGGTGTDTQYF. The CDR3 DNA reads as TGCAGCGTTGGAGGGACAGGCACAGATACGCAGTATTTT.

This clonotype has a count of ten or more. The CDR3 coding sequence is TGTGCCATCAGTCTGACTAGCGCCGTGGGGGAGCTGTTTTTT. Protein sequence: CAISLTSAVGELFF. The chain links TRBV10-3 to TRBJ2-2; TRBD2 agrees at 8 bases. The CDR3 runs 14 residues. Looked up from germline, CDR1 is ENHRY and CDR2 is SYGVKD. V lost 5 bases and J lost 8; bases outside the gene matches: 7.

This clonotype has only a few counts. The V gene is TRBV7-3, the J gene TRBJ2-1, with TRBD2 identical over 7 bases. This CDR3 spans 13 amino acids. Germline CDR1 reads SGHTA; CDR2 reads FQGTGA. V gave up 5 bases and J gave up 8 bases; unmatched junction bases: 6. The CDR3 is CASSPGRMDEQFF. The CDR3 nucleotides read TGTGCCAGCAGCCCCGGGAGGATGGATGAGCAGTTCTTC.

This clonotype has just one count. The chain is built from TRBV7-9 and TRBJ2-5; TRBD1 agrees at 7 bases. Germline V CDR1 and CDR2: SEHNR, FQNEAQ (reference sequence). V trimming: 4 bases; J trimming: 2 bases; junction bases outside the gene matches: 7. The CDR3 totals 15 residues. CDR3 DNA: TGTGCCAGCAGCTCCTCGGGACAGCCACAAGAGACCCAGTACTTC. It yields the protein CASSSSGQPQETQYF. Looking up the rest from reference TRBV7-9 and TRBJ2-5 gives the full variable domain: DTGVSQNPRHKITKRGQNVTFRCDPISEHNRLYWYRQTLGQGPEFLTYFQNEAQLEKSRLLSDRFSAERPKGSFSTLEIQRTEQGDSAMYLCASSSSGQPQETQYFGPGTRLLVL.

This clonotype was detected a few times. The rearrangement links TRBV5-4 to TRBJ2-5; 7 positions match TRBD1. Germline V gene sequence: CDR1 SGHNT, CDR2 YYREEE (reference sequence). The J segment lost 3 bases and the V segment lost 3 bases, leaving 11 bases of the junction unmatched. CDR3 size: 16 residues. CDR3 DNA: TGTGCCAGCAGCTCGGGACAGACATCTTTAAAAGAGACCCAGTACTTC. As protein: CASSSGQTSLKETQYF.

The chain is built from TRBV27 and TRBJ1-2, with D perhaps TRBD1 (5 bases). The CDR3 totals 15 residues. V dropped 5 bases and J dropped 4 bases, with 17 bases sitting between them. CDR1 is MNHEY and CDR2 is SMNVEV in the germline V gene (reference sequence). The CDR3 reads CASSLTVADPYGYTF. CDR3 nucleotide sequence: TGTGCCAGCAGTCTGACAGTAGCCGATCCCTATGGCTACACCTTC.

The rearrangement joins TRBV2 to TRBJ2-2, with 13 bases matching TRBD2. The V gene end was trimmed by 6 bases and the J gene end by 6 bases; junction bases not matched to a gene: 4. Germline V gene sequence: CDR1 SNHLY, CDR2 FYNNEI. The CDR3 is 15 amino acids. CDR3 residues: CASSRTSGGSGELFF. The CDR3, as DNA: TGTGCCAGCAGCCGGACTAGCGGGGGCTCCGGGGAGCTGTTTTTT.

The gene calls are TRBV12-3 or TRBV12-4 and TRBJ1-4; weak D call: TRBD1 (5 bases). CDR3 size: 18 residues. Trimming took off 3 bases at V and 3 bases at J, with 20 bases between the two ends. CDR3: CASSFFWGRGTSNEKLFF. CDR3 coding DNA: TGTGCCAGCAGTTTCTTCTGGGGCCGGGGGACGTCTAATGAAAAACTGTTTTTT.

This clonotype was recorded a few times. J is TRBJ2-1 and V is TRBV11-3; a weak D match, TRBD2 (5 bases). V lost 4 bases to trimming and J lost 0 bases, with 10 bases between them. The length of the CDR3 is 15 residues. Per germline, CDR1 SGHNT and CDR2 YENEEA. The CDR3 region is CASSSDFLSYNEQFF. The CDR3 DNA reads TGTGCCAGCAGCTCGGACTTCCTCTCCTACAATGAGCAGTTCTTC.

The table lists this clonotype with a few counts. V gene TRBV10-3 combines with J gene TRBJ2-1, with 14 positions matching TRBD2. CDR3 length: 14 amino acids. Trimming cost V 6 bases and J 15 bases; bases outside gene matches: 10. CDR1 ENHRY and CDR2 SYGVKD come from the germline V gene. The CDR3 sequence is CAIRPGLAGERAFF. The CDR3 bases are TGTGCCATCAGGCCGGGACTAGCGGGAGAAAGGGCGTTCTTC.

In DNA form, the CDR3 reads TGCAGCATGGGACAGGGGTGGAATACGCAGTATTTT. Amino acids: CSMGQGWNTQYF. The chain has TRBV29-1 and TRBJ2-3; 10 nucleotides match TRBD1. The CDR3 has 12 amino acids. CDR1 SQVTM and CDR2 ANQGSEA come from the germline V gene. J gave up 7 bases and V 8 bases, and 6 bases lay outside the gene matches.